A selection of T cell receptor beta chains follows, all from one sample in a study of blood T cells in healthy people across ages. TCRdb re-analysed the 5' RACE reads in MiXCR, keeping a single row per CDR3 protein. Among some 730,000 distinct CDR3 sequences listed, approximately 21% were seen once. The specimen sequenced was blood. The receptors stem from a man in his 70s in good health. Both conserved end residues are part of each CDR3.

CASSLEGDQGRPQF,TRBJ1-4,TRBV7-9
CASSGPGRINEKLFF,TRBJ1-4,TRBV9
CASSFPQGEQYF,TRBJ2-5,TRBV5-1
CASRGTGGLGTEAFF,TRBJ1-1,TRBV28
CASSLTAGGTGELFF,TRBJ2-2,TRBV7-2
CASTPGGVVYEQYF,TRBJ2-7,TRBV6-5
CASSRQANQPQHF,TRBJ1-5,TRBV19
CASSYGTGFRAFF,TRBJ1-1,TRBV12-3/TRBV12-4
CASSPEASLNYGYTF,TRBJ1-2,TRBV19
CASRETGSKNIQYF,TRBJ2-4,TRBV12-3/TRBV12-4
CASSFRALSTEAFF,TRBJ1-1,TRBV6-5
CASSPDRTVYEQYF,NA,TRBV18
CASSEAGTGLPPQETQYF,TRBJ2-5,TRBV10-2
CASSRSFVETQYF,TRBJ2-5,TRBV11-2
CASSLESRRTDTQYF,TRBJ2-3,TRBV5-1
CASSQRPIPGTDTQYF,TRBJ2-3,TRBV4-3
CASSFNLNEKLFF,TRBJ1-4,TRBV12-3/TRBV12-4
CALGQGRNEQFF,TRBJ2-1,TRBV10-3
CASRPQLNTEAFF,TRBJ1-1,TRBV12-3/TRBV12-4
CSARTGGEEKLFF,TRBJ1-4,TRBV20-1
CASSLKGVGDNQPQHF,TRBJ1-5,TRBV7-2
CASSFPPLTEAFF,TRBJ1-1,TRBV12-3/TRBV12-4
CASSPVDRGRSGYTF,TRBJ1-2,TRBV11-2
CATRTGGMGFEKLFF,TRBJ1-4,TRBV27
CASSAAAGYNEQFF,TRBJ2-1,TRBV7-9
CASSAPPAPRADTQYF,TRBJ2-3,TRBV14
CASGLDSYNEQFF,TRBJ2-1,TRBV12-5
CASSPVRGRSNQPQHF,TRBJ1-5,TRBV11-1
CASSQDLGGHNEQFF,TRBJ2-1,TRBV3-1
CSAEPQFLAKNIQYF,TRBJ2-4,TRBV20-1
CASSADRGRTPLHF,TRBJ1-6,TRBV12-3/TRBV12-4
CASSPGTVRQETQYF,TRBJ2-5,TRBV10-2
CASSLSGGPANTGELFF,TRBJ2-2,TRBV5-1
CASKSGTSSHNEQFF,TRBJ2-1,TRBV28
CATGQRPNEQFF,NA,TRBV24-1
CARSALGGGANYGYTF,TRBJ1-2,TRBV7-2
CASSFGDIAKNIQYF,TRBJ2-4,TRBV12-3/TRBV12-4
CASSLDPGETQYF,TRBJ2-5,TRBV7-3
CASSPRDYRRAFF,TRBJ1-1,TRBV7-8
CGGQYGANVLTF,TRBJ2-6,TRBV20-1
CASSPDLSNEQFF,TRBJ2-1,TRBV5-1
CSVPWGCTEAFF,TRBJ1-1,TRBV29-1
CASSQDYGGPYGYTF,TRBJ1-2,TRBV3-1
CASGALGQGVTEAFF,TRBJ1-1,TRBV4-2
CATSSAAYSNQPQHF,TRBJ1-5,TRBV15
CASSFLAGREQYF,TRBJ2-7,TRBV5-5
CASSLATGGFNTEAFF,TRBJ1-1,TRBV5-1
CSVVGDLNQPQHF,TRBJ1-5,TRBV29-1
CAISVGNINYGYTF,TRBJ1-2,TRBV10-3